The rows below give T cell receptor beta chains drawn from one sample of a study of post-analysis software for immune sequencing data. MiXCR, run by TCRdb on the PCR reads, gives a single entry per CDR3 protein. The sample carries about 620,000 distinct CDR3 sequences, 44% recorded once. The material sequenced was blood. These receptors originate from a girl aged 5-17 years with multiple sclerosis. Both conserved end residues are part of each CDR3. The order of the fields is V gene, J gene, CDR3 protein.

V: TRBV20-1; J: TRBJ2-7; CDR3: CSASPGGAKYEQYF
V: TRBV7-2; J: TRBJ2-3; CDR3: CASRLAGQGEDTQYF
V: TRBV5-1; J: TRBJ1-1; CDR3: CASSLEGPANTEAFF
V: TRBV5-6; J: TRBJ2-5; CDR3: CASSLVPTTQETQYF
V: TRBV6-1; J: TRBJ2-1; CDR3: CASSELSSYNEQFF
V: TRBV5-1; J: TRBJ1-1; CDR3: CASSLGYGTDRGAFF
V: TRBV10-2; J: TRBJ2-3; CDR3: CASSLRTRTGDTQYF
V: TRBV4-2; J: TRBJ2-3; CDR3: CASSQEGVAMSTDTQYF
V: TRBV9; J: TRBJ2-1; CDR3: CASSVAQGGDEQFF
V: TRBV2; J: TRBJ2-7; CDR3: CASKPAGPYEQYF
V: TRBV4-2; J: TRBJ2-7; CDR3: CASSHWGATSEQYF
V: TRBV7-2; J: TRBJ2-5; CDR3: CASSLAGQDGKQYF
V: TRBV3-1; J: TRBJ1-1; CDR3: CASSQTGVVAFF
V: TRBV20-1; J: TRBJ2-5; CDR3: CSAWDWKETQYF
V: TRBV10-3; J: TRBJ1-2; CDR3: CAISEPRQGSYGYTF
V: TRBV5-1; J: -; CDR3: CASSGTGTLYEQYF
V: TRBV20-1; J: TRBJ2-7; CDR3: CSATQQGAIDEQYF
V: TRBV20-1; J: TRBJ1-1; CDR3: CSARAGHLMNTEAFF
V: TRBV7-9; J: TRBJ2-6; CDR3: CASSLPLFRAPGANVLTF
V: TRBV29-1; J: TRBJ2-7; CDR3: CSVEGTGEDYEQYF
V: TRBV4-1; J: TRBJ1-2; CDR3: CASSQSFTGGSYGYTF
V: TRBV12-3/TRBV12-4; J: TRBJ2-5; CDR3: CASSAVRETQYF
V: TRBV12-3/TRBV12-4; J: TRBJ1-1; CDR3: CASSLVGDTEAFF
V: TRBV3-1; J: TRBJ2-3; CDR3: CASGAGLATDTQYF